This T cell receptor beta chain was sequenced in a study of regulatory T cells in long-lasting Graves disease. Findings of the study overall: Shared public clonotypes totalled about 2,800 in persistent patients, compared with approximately 970 in new patients.

Time point of the sample: newly diagnosed GD, antithyroid drugs for less than 3 months. There was RNA extracted from PBMCs, and the TCR library was made from it. Graves' disease diagnoses used American Thyroid Association guidelines. A few counts support this clonotype. Its target is unknown. For TCR beta, libraries came from iRepertoire HTBI primers and Arm-PCR of CDR3 regions. TCRdb reanalysed the multiplex PCR reads using MiXCR and keeps one entry per CDR3 protein. The sample holds about 440,000 distinct CDR3 sequences, about 16% seen once. The same data also contributed to another study, on T cells in Graves' hyperthyroidism and ophthalmopathy. That source notes: The TCR CDR3 first-round RT-PCR relied on the HTBI primer set.

Material: peripheral blood mononuclear cells (PBMCs), obtained at new diagnosis, from a patient treated with antithyroid drugs. The TCR was taken from a woman aged 25 to 45 with Graves disease.

CDR3 loop: CASSFRVSWTALDPQAKNIQYF. The CDR3 nucleotides are TGTGCCAGCAGTTTCCGGGTTTCCTGGACCGCCCTTGACCCTCAGGCCAAAAACATTCAGTACTTC. This rearrangement joins TRBV12-3 or TRBV12-4 to TRBJ2-4; D unclear. The ends were cut back, 3 bases at V and 1 base at J, with 31 bases in the middle. This CDR3 is built from 22 residues.